These 32 T cell receptor beta chains came from one sample sequenced in a study of blood T cell repertoires in COVID-19. Assay used: immunoSEQ multiplex PCR; TCRdb lists only in-frame clones, some missing. The repertoire holds about 59,000 clones, with under 80% as singletons. Input material: peripheral blood. The receptors were gathered from a human donor in a cohort sampled during active COVID-19.

V is TRBV4-3 and J is TRBJ1-1; TRBD1 agrees at 9 bases. Trimming at V came to 1 base and at J to 5 bases, leaving 8 bases not matched to a gene. Germline V lookup: CDR1 LGHNA, CDR2 YSLEER. CDR3 length equals 16 residues. CDR3 sequence: CASSQGQQGAATEAFF. CDR3 nucleotide sequence: TGCGCCAGCAGCCAAGGCCAACAGGGGGCTGCTACTGAAGCTTTCTTT.

This chain links TRBV28 with TRBJ1-1, with D unresolved. V dropped 2 bases and J dropped 11 bases, with 9 bases sitting between them. The germline gives CDR1 MDHEN, CDR2 SYDVKM. This CDR3 has 11 amino acids. The CDR3 DNA follows: TGTGCCAGCAGTTTAGGTGCGGAGGCTTTCTTT. Translating it yields CASSLGAEAFF.

The rearrangement links TRBV6-6 to TRBJ2-5; 7 nucleotides align to TRBD1. The CDR3 has 15 residues. Germline CDR1 reads MNHNY; CDR2 reads SVGAGI (reference sequence). V lost 2 bases and J lost 6; bases outside the gene matches: 9. CDR3 sequence (DNA): TGTGCCAGCAGTTACGCCCGGGACAGTCGCAAGACCCAGTACTTC. Protein sequence: CASSYARDSRKTQYF.

This chain connects TRBV6-2 or TRBV6-3 to TRBJ2-1; possibly TRBD2 for D (6 bases). The CDR3 sequence is 12 residues long. Trimming left V 4 bases short and J 10 bases short, with 11 bases between. From germline, CDR1 is MNHEY and CDR2 SVGEGT. Here the CDR3 reads CASSLGRGEQFF. In DNA, the CDR3 is TGTGCCAGCAGTTTAGGGCGGGGCGAGCAGTTCTTC.

The V gene is TRBV9, the J gene TRBJ1-2, with D hard to call. The CDR3 length is 17 residues. Looked up from germline, CDR1 is SGDLS and CDR2 is YYNGEE. V lost 3 bases to trimming and J lost 0 bases, with 18 bases between them. As DNA, the CDR3 is TGTGCCAGCAGCGCGCCACCGCCCTTTGGCCCTAACTATGGCTACACCTTC. It yields the protein CASSAPPPFGPNYGYTF.

The rearrangement uses TRBV24-1 and TRBJ2-3; TRBD2 might be the D (6 bases). This CDR3 has 16 amino acids. Trimming took off 4 bases at V and 7 bases at J, with 20 bases between the two ends. CDR1 is KGHDR, CDR2 SFDVKD, per germline. Here the CDR3 reads CATSDPSSRDLYTQYF. The CDR3 DNA is TGTGCCACCAGTGACCCTTCATCACGGGACTTATATACGCAGTATTTT.

This clone showed up just a few times. The rearrangement uses TRBV3-1 (or the pseudogene TRBV3-2) and TRBJ1-1, with D possibly matching TRBD1 (6 bases). The CDR3 is made up of 13 amino acids. CDR1 LGHDT and CDR2 YNNKEL come from the germline V gene (reference sequence). The V end was cut by 6 bases, the J end by 1 base, with 9 bases between. CDR3 residues: CASSRQANTEAFF. Written as DNA, the CDR3 is TGTGCCAGCAGTAGACAGGCGAACACTGAAGCTTTCTTT.

Details on this clone: This sample includes further DNA sequences coding for the same CDR3. The chain recombines TRBV18 with TRBJ1-1; D unclear. The germline V gene encodes CDR1 KGHSH and CDR2 LQKENI. The CDR3 runs 14 residues. Trimming took off 6 bases at V and 1 base at J, with 12 bases between the two ends. CDR3 in DNA: TGTGCCAGCTCTCCAATAACTAGGAACACTGAAGCTTTCTTT. It yields the protein CASSPITRNTEAFF.

The chain recombines TRBV18 with TRBJ2-1; D perhaps matches TRBD1 (7 bases). Trimming stripped 6 bases from V and 5 bases from J, with 20 bases between. Germline values: CDR1 KGHSH, CDR2 LQKENI. This CDR3 has 16 residues. The CDR3 loop is CASSQQGGKTNNEQFF. CDR3 in DNA: TGTGCCAGCTCTCAGCAGGGGGGCAAGACTAACAATGAGCAGTTCTTC. The variable domain in full, completed from reference TRBV18 and TRBJ2-1, reads NAGVMQNPRHLVRRRGQEARLRCSPMKGHSHVYWYRQLPEEGLKFMVYLQKENIIDESGMPKERFSAEFPKEGPSILRIQQVVRGDSAAYFCASSQQGGKTNNEQFFGPGTRLTVL.

The genes are TRBV9 and TRBJ2-3, with D possibly TRBD2 on 6 matching bases. Germline V lookup: CDR1 SGDLS, CDR2 YYNGEE. This CDR3 is 15 amino acids long. V was pared by 3 bases and J by 2 bases, with 13 bases between. Written as DNA, the CDR3 is TGTGCCAGCAGCGCAGTAGGGCGGGACACAGATACGCAGTATTTT. It translates to CASSAVGRDTDTQYF.

This clone was found once. V and J are TRBV7-2 and TRBJ2-1; D is possibly TRBD1 (5 bases). This CDR3 is built from 13 residues. V was clipped by 1 base and J by 5 bases, with 6 bases between them. Germline V gene data show CDR1 as SGHTA and CDR2 as FQGNSA. CDR3 nucleotide sequence: TGTGCCAGCAGCTTAGTACAGGACAATGAGCAGTTCTTC. Its translation is CASSLVQDNEQFF. The whole variable domain, filled in from reference TRBV7-2 and TRBJ2-1, reads GAGVSQSPSNKVTEKGKDVELRCDPISGHTALYWYRQSLGQGLEFLIYFQGNSAPDKSGLPSDRFSAERTGGSVSTLTIQRTQQEDSAVYLCASSLVQDNEQFFGPGTRLTVL.

The chain combines TRBV5-6 with TRBJ2-5, with TRBD1 identical over 7 bases. The V segment lost 2 bases and the J segment 8 bases; nucleotides outside the gene matches: 3. Germline CDR1 and CDR2: SGHDT and YYEEEE. This CDR3 is built from 12 residues. The CDR3 sequence is CASSLQGNTQYF. The CDR3 DNA follows: TGTGCCAGCAGCTTACAGGGGAATACCCAGTACTTC.

This chain links TRBV19 with TRBJ2-7; 10 bases fit TRBD2. The V gene's germline CDR1 is LNHDA and CDR2 SQIVND (reference sequence). This CDR3 is built from 16 residues. V trimming: 4 bases; J trimming: 0 bases; junction bases outside the gene matches: 6. This CDR3 is CASSRDGLAASYEQYF. The CDR3 nucleotides are TGTGCCAGTAGTAGGGACGGACTAGCGGCCTCCTACGAGCAGTACTTC.

The chain recombines TRBV6-6 with TRBJ1-5; D gene unclear. The germline V gene encodes CDR1 MNHNY and CDR2 SVGAGI (reference sequence). V was clipped by 0 bases and J by 7 bases, with 10 bases between them. The CDR3 has 14 residues. The CDR3 DNA is TGTGCCAGCAGTTACTCGACGGGAGGACAGCCCCAGCATTTT. It is translated as CASSYSTGGQPQHF.

The CDR3 reads CASSYSSRTEAFF. CDR3 DNA sequence: TGTGCCAGCAGTTACTCGTCCCGGACTGAAGCTTTCTTT. V and J are TRBV6-5 and TRBJ1-1; no reliable D call. Germline values: CDR1 MNHEY, CDR2 SVGAGI. The CDR3 extends over 13 amino acids. V was pared by 0 bases and J by 5 bases, with 7 bases between.

The chain uses TRBV6-5 and TRBJ2-7, with TRBD1 identical over 10 bases. Germline V gene sequence: CDR1 MNHEY, CDR2 SVGAGI. The V gene end was trimmed by 7 bases and the J gene end by 2 bases; junction bases not matched to a gene: 5. CDR3 size: 14 residues. This CDR3 is CASMTGTGAYEQYF. Written as DNA, the CDR3 is TGTGCCAGCATGACCGGGACAGGGGCCTACGAGCAGTACTTC.

The CDR3 loop reads CASTLDRNTEAFF. The CDR3 coding sequence is TGTGCCAGTACCCTAGACAGGAACACTGAAGCTTTCTTT. The J gene is TRBJ1-1, the V gene TRBV19; D possibly corresponds to TRBD1 (5 bases). The CDR3 totals 13 residues. V lost 7 bases and J lost 1, with 10 bases in between. CDR1 is LNHDA and CDR2 is SQIVND in the germline V gene (reference sequence).

The gene calls are TRBV11-3 and TRBJ2-1, with TRBD2 identical over 8 bases. The junction had 5 bases not matched to a gene; V was cut back by 4 bases and J by 9 bases. Germline values: CDR1 SGHNT, CDR2 YENEEA. The CDR3 covers 13 residues. This CDR3 is CASSYGLAGEQFF. The CDR3 DNA is TGTGCCAGCAGCTATGGACTAGCAGGTGAGCAGTTCTTC.

This clone was recorded a few times. The chain uses TRBV9 and TRBJ2-2; 8 nucleotides agree with TRBD1. Per the germline V gene, CDR1 is SGDLS and CDR2 is YYNGEE. V lost 1 base, J lost 0 bases, and 14 bases stayed unmatched. This CDR3 has 20 amino acids. The CDR3 DNA follows: TGTGCCAGCAGCGTATCGGAACAGGGGGGAAGGATTGCGAACACCGGGGAGCTGTTTTTT. Its translation: CASSVSEQGGRIANTGELFF.

J is TRBJ2-2 and V is TRBV4-3; 11 bases agree with TRBD2. The CDR3 contains 15 residues. V lost 4 bases and J lost 4; bases outside the gene matches: 2. Germline CDR1 LGHNA, CDR2 YSLEER. The CDR3 spells CASSPLAGVTGELFF. The CDR3, as DNA: TGCGCCAGCAGCCCACTAGCGGGAGTCACCGGGGAGCTGTTTTTT.

This clone was picked up many times. The CDR3 loop is CATSDSSGRGSRGYTF. CDR3 in DNA: TGTGCCACCAGTGATTCAAGCGGCAGGGGATCGAGGGGCTACACCTTC. This sequence joins TRBV24-1 and TRBJ1-2, with TRBD1 as a possible D gene (6 bases). Germline V gives CDR1 KGHDR, CDR2 SFDVKD. The CDR3 consists of 16 residues. V lost 2 bases to trimming and J lost 8 bases, with 20 bases between them.

This chain connects TRBV15 to TRBJ2-3; a weak D match, TRBD1 (5 bases). The CDR3 spans 15 residues. Deletions cut 1 base from V and 2 bases from J, with 10 bases between. The germline V gene encodes CDR1 LNHNV and CDR2 YYDKDF (reference sequence). The CDR3 DNA reads as TGTGCCACCAGCAGAGGGGGCCTTCCCACAGATACGCAGTATTTT. It codes for CATSRGGLPTDTQYF.

The V and J genes are TRBV11-2 and TRBJ2-5; 13 nucleotides agree with TRBD2. This CDR3 spans 16 amino acids. V shed 5 bases, J shed 4 bases, and the junction held 7 bases outside the gene matches. The V gene's germline CDR1 is SGHAT and CDR2 FQNNGV. Here the CDR3 reads CASSPTSGRAIETQYF. CDR3 DNA: TGTGCCAGCAGCCCTACTAGCGGGAGGGCCATAGAGACCCAGTACTTC.

The rearrangement joins TRBV5-1 to TRBJ1-4; D is uncertain. The CDR3 covers 14 residues. Germline loops: CDR1 SGHRS, CDR2 YFSETQ. Between the trimmed V and J ends, which lost 4 bases and 8 bases, there was a span of 15 bases. CDR3 coding DNA: TGCGCCAGCAGCCGTGACATCGAGGGCGAAAAACTGTTTTTT. Its protein product is CASSRDIEGEKLFF. Full variable domain (missing parts from reference TRBV5-1 and TRBJ1-4): KAGVTQTPRYLIKTRGQQVTLSCSPISGHRSVSWYQQTPGQGLQFLFEYFSETQRNKGNFPGRFSGRQFSNSRSEMNVSTLELGDSALYLCASSRDIEGEKLFFGSGTQLSVL.

The chain carries TRBV19 and TRBJ2-1, with 11 bases identical to TRBD2. Unmatched junction bases numbered 8, after V lost 5 bases and J lost 5 bases. CDR1 is LNHDA and CDR2 is SQIVND in the germline V gene (reference sequence). This CDR3 is built from 16 residues. The CDR3 loop is CASSAAGTSGNNEQFF. DNA for the CDR3: TGTGCCAGTAGTGCCGCCGGGACTAGCGGTAACAATGAGCAGTTCTTC.

The gene calls are TRBV10-2 and TRBJ2-1; 12 positions agree with TRBD2. Germline V gene data show CDR1 as WSHSY and CDR2 as SAAADI. The CDR3 is made up of 13 amino acids. Germline trimming cut 9 bases from V and 6 bases from J; bases unmatched to any gene: 3. Here the CDR3 reads CASRLAGANEQFF. The CDR3 coding sequence is TGCGCCAGTCGACTAGCGGGAGCCAATGAGCAGTTCTTC.

This chain links TRBV25-1 with TRBJ2-3; 10 positions match TRBD1. Trimming took 6 bases from V and 1 from J; bases not matched to a gene: 13. This CDR3 is 18 amino acids long. In germline, CDR1 is MGHDK, CDR2 SYGVNS. Here the CDR3 DNA reads TGTGCCAGCAGATTTGGACAGGGGGTTTCGATTGGCACAGATACGCAGTATTTT. This codes for CASRFGQGVSIGTDTQYF.

The rearrangement links TRBV28 to TRBJ1-2; weak D call: TRBD1 (5 bases). The length of the CDR3 is 14 residues. V shed 6 bases and J shed 6 bases, with 17 bases lying between them. Germline V gene sequence: CDR1 MDHEN, CDR2 SYDVKM. In DNA, the CDR3 is TGTGCCAGCAGCACCCGCGGGACCCTAGATGGCTACACCTTC. This codes for CASSTRGTLDGYTF.

The rearrangement joins TRBV7-9 to TRBJ1-1, with a tentative D call TRBD1 (6 bases). Trimming left V 6 bases short and J 1 base short, with 18 bases between. The length of the CDR3 is 16 residues. Germline assignment: CDR1 SEHNR and CDR2 FQNEAQ (reference sequence). The CDR3: CASSPKETGKNTEAFF. CDR3 sequence (DNA): TGTGCCAGCAGTCCAAAGGAAACAGGGAAGAACACTGAAGCTTTCTTT.

This clone showed up many times. The chain joins TRBV4-1 to TRBJ2-7; D is possibly TRBD2 (5 bases). CDR1 MGHRA and CDR2 YSYEKL come from the germline V gene. V lost 1 base and J lost 4, with 14 bases in between. The CDR3 is made up of 15 amino acids. Written as DNA, the CDR3 is TGCGCCAGCAGCCAAGTCTCCGGGGAAAGGTACGAGCAGTACTTC. Translated, it gives CASSQVSGERYEQYF.

This chain links TRBV9 with TRBJ2-1; 8 nucleotides match TRBD2. Trimming at V came to 3 bases and at J to 4 bases, leaving 6 bases not matched to a gene. Germline CDR1 is SGDLS and CDR2 is YYNGEE. The CDR3 length is 15 residues. CDR3 sequence: CASSAATSAYNEQFF. The CDR3 region has the DNA TGTGCCAGCAGCGCCGCGACTAGCGCGTACAATGAGCAGTTCTTC.

The rearrangement joins TRBV7-6 to TRBJ2-5, with TRBD2 identical over 9 bases. The J segment lost 5 bases and the V segment lost 8 bases, leaving 12 bases of the junction unmatched. The CDR3 consists of 15 residues. Germline V CDR1 and CDR2: SGHVS, FNYEAQ. The CDR3 DNA is TGTGCCAGCGTTAGCGGGAGCTCGGGTTTGGAGACCCAGTACTTC. Translated, it gives CASVSGSSGLETQYF.